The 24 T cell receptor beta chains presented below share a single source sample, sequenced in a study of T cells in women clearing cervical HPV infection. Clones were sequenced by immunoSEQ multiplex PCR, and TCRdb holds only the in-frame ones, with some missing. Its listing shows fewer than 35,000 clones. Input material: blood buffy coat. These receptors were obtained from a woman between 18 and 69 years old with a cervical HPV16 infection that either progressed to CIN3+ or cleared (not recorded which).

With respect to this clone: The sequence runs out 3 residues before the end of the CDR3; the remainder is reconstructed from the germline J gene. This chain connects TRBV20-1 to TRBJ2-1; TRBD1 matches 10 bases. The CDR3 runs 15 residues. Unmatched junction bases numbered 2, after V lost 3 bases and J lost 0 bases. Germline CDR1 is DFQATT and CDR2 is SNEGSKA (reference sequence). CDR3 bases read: TGCAGTGCTAGTGGGACAGGGGTCTCCTACAATGAG. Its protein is CSASGTGVSYNE. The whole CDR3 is CSASGTGVSYNEQFF.

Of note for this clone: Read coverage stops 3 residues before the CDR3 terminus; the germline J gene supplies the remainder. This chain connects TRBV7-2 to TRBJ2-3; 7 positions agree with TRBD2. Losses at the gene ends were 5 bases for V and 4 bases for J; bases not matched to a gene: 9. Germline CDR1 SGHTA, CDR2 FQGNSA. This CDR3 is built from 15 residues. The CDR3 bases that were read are TGTGCCAGCAGCGTAAAGACTAGCATCGCAGATACG. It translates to CASSVKTSIADT. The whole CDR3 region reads CASSVKTSIADTQYF.

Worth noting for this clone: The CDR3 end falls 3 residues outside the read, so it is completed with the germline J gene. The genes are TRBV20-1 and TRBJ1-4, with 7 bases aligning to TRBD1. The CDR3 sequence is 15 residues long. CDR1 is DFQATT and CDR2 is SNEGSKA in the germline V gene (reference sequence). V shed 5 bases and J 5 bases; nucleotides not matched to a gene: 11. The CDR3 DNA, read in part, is TGCAGTGCTCCGCTTAATCCGGGACAGAATGAAAAA. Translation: CSAPLNPGQNEK. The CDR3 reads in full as CSAPLNPGQNEKLFF.

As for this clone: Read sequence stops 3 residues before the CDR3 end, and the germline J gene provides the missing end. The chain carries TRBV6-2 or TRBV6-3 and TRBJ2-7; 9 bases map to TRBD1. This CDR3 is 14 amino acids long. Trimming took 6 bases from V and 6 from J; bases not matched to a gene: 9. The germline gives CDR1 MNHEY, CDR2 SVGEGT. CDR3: CASSIRDREREQYF. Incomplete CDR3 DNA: TGTGCCAGCAGCATCCGGGACAGGGAACGCGAG.

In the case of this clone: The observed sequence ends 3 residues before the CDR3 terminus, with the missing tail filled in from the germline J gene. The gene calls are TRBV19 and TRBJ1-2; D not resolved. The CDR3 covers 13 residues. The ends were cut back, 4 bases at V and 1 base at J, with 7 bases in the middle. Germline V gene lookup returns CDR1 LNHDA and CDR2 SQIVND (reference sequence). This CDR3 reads CASSRHNNYGYTF. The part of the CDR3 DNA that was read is TGTGCCAGTAGTAGGCACAATAACTATGGC. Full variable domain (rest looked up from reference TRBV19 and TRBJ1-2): DGGITQSPKYLFRKEGQNVTLSCEQNLNHDAMYWYRQDPGQGLRLIYYSQIVNDFQKGDIAEGYSVSREKKESFPLTVTSAQKNPTAFYLCASSRHNNYGYTFGSGTRLTVV.

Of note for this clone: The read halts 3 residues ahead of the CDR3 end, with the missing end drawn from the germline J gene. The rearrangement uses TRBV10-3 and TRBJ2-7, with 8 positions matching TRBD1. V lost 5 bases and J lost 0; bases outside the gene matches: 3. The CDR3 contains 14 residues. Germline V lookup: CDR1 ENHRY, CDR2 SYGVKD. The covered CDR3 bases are TGTGCCATCAGTTCAGGGGGCTCCTCCTACGAG. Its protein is CAISSGGSSYE. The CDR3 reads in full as CAISSGGSSYEQYF.

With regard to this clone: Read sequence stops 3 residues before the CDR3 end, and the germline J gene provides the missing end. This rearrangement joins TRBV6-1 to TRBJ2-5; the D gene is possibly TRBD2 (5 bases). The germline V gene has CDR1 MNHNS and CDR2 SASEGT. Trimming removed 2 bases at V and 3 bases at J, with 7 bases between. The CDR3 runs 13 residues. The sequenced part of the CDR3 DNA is TGTGCCAGCAGTGAATCGGGGAAAGAGACC. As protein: CASSESGKET. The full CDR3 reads CASSESGKETQYF.

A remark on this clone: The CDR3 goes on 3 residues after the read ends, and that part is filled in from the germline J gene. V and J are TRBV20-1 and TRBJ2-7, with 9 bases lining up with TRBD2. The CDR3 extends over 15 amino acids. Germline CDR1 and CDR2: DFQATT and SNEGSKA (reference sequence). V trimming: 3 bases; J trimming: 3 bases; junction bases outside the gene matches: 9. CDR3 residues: CSARDLAGGSYEQYF. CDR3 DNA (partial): TGCAGTGCTAGGGACTTGGCGGGAGGGAGCTACGAG.

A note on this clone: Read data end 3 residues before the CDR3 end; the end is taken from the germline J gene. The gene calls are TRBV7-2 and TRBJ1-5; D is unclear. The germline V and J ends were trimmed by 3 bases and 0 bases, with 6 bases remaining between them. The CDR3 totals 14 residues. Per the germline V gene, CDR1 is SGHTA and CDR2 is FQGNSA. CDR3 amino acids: CASSFLNSNQPQHF. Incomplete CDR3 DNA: TGTGCCAGCAGCTTTCTAAATAGCAATCAGCCC.

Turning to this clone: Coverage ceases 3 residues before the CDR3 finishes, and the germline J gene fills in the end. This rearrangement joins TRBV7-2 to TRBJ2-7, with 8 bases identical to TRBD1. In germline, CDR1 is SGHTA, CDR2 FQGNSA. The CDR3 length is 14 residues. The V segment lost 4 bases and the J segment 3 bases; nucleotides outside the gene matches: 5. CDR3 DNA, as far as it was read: TGTGCCAGCAGCTCCTACAGGGGGAACTACGAG. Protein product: CASSSYRGNYE. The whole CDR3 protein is CASSSYRGNYEQYF.

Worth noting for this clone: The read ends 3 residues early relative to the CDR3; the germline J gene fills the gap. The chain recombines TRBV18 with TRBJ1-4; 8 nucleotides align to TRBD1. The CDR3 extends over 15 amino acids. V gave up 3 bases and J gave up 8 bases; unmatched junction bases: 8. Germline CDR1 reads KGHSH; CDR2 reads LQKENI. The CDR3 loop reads CASSPLTGASEKLFF. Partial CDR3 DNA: TGTGCCAGCTCACCCTTGACAGGGGCGAGCGAAAAA.

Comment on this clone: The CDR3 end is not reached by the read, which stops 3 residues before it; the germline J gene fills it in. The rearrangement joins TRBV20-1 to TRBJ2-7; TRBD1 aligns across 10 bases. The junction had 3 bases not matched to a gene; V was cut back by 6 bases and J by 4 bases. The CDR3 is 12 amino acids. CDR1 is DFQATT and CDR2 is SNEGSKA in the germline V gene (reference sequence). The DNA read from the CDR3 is TGCAGTGCGGGGGACAGGGGATACGAG. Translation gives CSAGDRGYE. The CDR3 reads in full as CSAGDRGYEQYF.

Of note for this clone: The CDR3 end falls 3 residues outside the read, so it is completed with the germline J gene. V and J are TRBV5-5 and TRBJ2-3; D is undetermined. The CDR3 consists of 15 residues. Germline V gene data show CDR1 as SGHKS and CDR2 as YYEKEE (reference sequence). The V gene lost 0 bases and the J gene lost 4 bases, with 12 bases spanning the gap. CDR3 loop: CASSLVAIRPDTQYF. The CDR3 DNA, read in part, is TGTGCCAGCAGCTTGGTTGCGATACGCCCAGATACG.

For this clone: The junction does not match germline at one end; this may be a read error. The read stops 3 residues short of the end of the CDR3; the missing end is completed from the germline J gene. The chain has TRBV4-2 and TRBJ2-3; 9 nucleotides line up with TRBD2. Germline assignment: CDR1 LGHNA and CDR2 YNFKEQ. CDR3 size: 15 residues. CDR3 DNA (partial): TGCGCCAGCAGCCAGCGGGGGGAGAGGACAGATACG. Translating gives CASSQRGERTDT. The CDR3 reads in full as CASSQRGERTDTQYF.

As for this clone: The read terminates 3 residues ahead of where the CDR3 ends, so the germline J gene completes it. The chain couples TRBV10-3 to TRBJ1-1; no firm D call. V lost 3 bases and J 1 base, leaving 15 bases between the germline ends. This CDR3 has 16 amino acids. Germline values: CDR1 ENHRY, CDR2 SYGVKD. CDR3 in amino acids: CAISDPTGYWNTEAFF. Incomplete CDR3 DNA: TGTGCCATCAGTGACCCGACTGGGTACTGGAACACTGAA.

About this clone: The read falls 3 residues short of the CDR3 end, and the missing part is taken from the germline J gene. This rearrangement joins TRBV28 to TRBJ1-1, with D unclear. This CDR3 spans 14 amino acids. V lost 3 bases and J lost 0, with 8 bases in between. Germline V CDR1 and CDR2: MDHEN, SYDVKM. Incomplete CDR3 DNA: TGTGCCAGCAGTTTTGATAGCCTGAACACTGAA. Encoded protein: CASSFDSLNTE. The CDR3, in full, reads CASSFDSLNTEAFF.

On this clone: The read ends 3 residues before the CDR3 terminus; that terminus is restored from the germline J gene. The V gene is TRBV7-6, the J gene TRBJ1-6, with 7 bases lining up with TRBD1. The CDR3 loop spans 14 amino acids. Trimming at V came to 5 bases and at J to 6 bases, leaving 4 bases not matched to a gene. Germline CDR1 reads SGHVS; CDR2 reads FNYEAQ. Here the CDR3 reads CASSPGQANSPLHF. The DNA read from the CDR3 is TGTGCCAGCAGCCCCGGACAGGCTAATTCACCC.

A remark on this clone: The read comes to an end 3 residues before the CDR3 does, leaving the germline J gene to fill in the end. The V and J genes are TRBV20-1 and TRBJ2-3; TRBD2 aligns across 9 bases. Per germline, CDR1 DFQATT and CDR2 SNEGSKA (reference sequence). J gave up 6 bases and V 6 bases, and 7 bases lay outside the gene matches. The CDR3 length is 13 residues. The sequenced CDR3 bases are TGCAGTGCCCCCGGTAGCGGGGGTGATACG. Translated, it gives CSAPGSGGDT. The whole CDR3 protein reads CSAPGSGGDTQYF.

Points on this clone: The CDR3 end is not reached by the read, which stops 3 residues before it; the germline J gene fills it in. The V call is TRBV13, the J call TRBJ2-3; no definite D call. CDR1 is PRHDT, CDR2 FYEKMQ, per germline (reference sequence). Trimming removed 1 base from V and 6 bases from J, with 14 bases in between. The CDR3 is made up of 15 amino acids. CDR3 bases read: TGTGCCAGCAGCTTAGCAGCCGAACAAGGGGATACG. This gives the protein CASSLAAEQGDT. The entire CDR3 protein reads CASSLAAEQGDTQYF. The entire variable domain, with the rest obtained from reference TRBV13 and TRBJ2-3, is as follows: AAGVIQSPRHLIKEKRETATLKCYPIPRHDTVYWYQQGPGQDPQFLISFYEKMQSDKGSIPDRFSAQQFSDYHSELNMSSLELGDSALYFCASSLAAEQGDTQYFGPGTRLTVL.

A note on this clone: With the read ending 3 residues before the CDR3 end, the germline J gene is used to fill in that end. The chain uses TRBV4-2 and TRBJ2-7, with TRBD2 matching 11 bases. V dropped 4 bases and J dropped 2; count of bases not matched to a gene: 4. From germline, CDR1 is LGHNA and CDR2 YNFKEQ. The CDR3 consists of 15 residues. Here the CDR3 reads CASSPLAGATYEQYF. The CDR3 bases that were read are TGTGCCAGCAGCCCACTAGCGGGGGCGACCTACGAG.

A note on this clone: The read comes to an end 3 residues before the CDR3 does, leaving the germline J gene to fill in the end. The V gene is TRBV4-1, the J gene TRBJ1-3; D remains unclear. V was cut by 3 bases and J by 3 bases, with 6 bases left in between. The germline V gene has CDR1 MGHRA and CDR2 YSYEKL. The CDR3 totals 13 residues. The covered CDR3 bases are TGCGCCAGCAGCCAGCACTATGGAAACACC. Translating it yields CASSQHYGNT. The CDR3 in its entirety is CASSQHYGNTIYF.

Incomplete CDR3 DNA: TGTGCCAGCAGCTTAATCTGGAGCGAAAACACC. This gives the protein CASSLIWSENT. The entire CDR3 sequence reads CASSLIWSENTIYF. This rearrangement joins TRBV13 to TRBJ1-3; no definite D call. The read terminates 3 residues ahead of where the CDR3 ends, so the germline J gene completes it. The CDR3 is made up of 14 amino acids. From germline, CDR1 is PRHDT and CDR2 FYEKMQ (reference sequence). V was pared by 2 bases and J by 6 bases, with 11 bases between.

The CDR3 loop is CASSLWAGAYEQYF. The sequenced CDR3 bases are TGTGCCAGCAGTTTATGGGCAGGGGCCTACGAG. The chain couples TRBV28 to TRBJ2-7; D possibly corresponds to TRBD1 (6 bases). The read terminates 3 residues before the CDR3 end, so the remaining end is supplied by the germline J gene. The CDR3 extends over 14 amino acids. The germline V gene encodes CDR1 MDHEN and CDR2 SYDVKM. V was pared by 0 bases and J by 2 bases, with 8 bases between.

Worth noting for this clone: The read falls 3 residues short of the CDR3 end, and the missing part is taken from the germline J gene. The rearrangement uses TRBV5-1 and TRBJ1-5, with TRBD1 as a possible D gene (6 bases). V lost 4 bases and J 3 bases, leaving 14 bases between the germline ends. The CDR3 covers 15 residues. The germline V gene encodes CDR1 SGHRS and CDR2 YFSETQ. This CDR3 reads CASSPTGEINQPQHF. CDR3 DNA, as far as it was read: TGCGCCAGCAGCCCGACAGGTGAGATCAATCAGCCC.